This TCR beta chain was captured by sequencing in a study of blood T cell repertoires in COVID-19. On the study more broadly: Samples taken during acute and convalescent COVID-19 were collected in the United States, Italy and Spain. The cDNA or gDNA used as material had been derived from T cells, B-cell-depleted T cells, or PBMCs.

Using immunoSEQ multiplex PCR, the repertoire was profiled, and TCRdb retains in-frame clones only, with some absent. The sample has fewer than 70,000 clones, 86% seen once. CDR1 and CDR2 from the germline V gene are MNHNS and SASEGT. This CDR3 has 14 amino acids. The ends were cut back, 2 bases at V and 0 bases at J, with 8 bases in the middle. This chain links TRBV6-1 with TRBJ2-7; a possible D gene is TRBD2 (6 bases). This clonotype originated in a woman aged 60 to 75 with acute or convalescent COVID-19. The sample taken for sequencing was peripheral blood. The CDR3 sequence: CASSELASSYEQYF. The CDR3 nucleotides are TGTGCCAGCAGTGAACTAGCGAGCTCCTACGAGCAGTACTTC.